This T cell receptor (beta chain) is drawn from a study of regulatory T cells in long-lasting Graves disease. Study results and caveats: Limited sample numbers may have lowered accuracy.

V gave up 0 bases and J gave up 2 bases; unmatched junction bases: 13. The CDR3 covers 17 residues. Germline V gene data show CDR1 as DFQATT and CDR2 as SNEGSKA (reference sequence). Note on this clonotype: Its target is not known.

For TCR beta, libraries came from iRepertoire HTBI primers and Arm-PCR of CDR3 regions. TCRdb re-derived calls from the multiplex PCR reads in MiXCR, one entry per CDR3 protein. The table includes around 510,000 distinct CDR3 sequences, less than 25% detected once. Time point meaning: persistent/refractory GD, antithyroid drugs over 5 years with positive TRAb. Extracted RNA from PBMCs served as the source of the TCR library. This clonotype originated in a female donor with Graves disease. This material consisted of peripheral blood mononuclear cells (PBMCs), taken when the disease was refractory, from a patient treated with antithyroid drugs. V usage is TRBV20-1 and J usage is TRBJ2-7; 7 positions match TRBD1. As DNA, the CDR3 is TGCAGTGCTAGAGATTTAGGAACAGGGGAAGAGCCCTACGAGCAGTACTTC. This codes for CSARDLGTGEEPYEQYF.